This T cell receptor beta chain stems from a study of T cell responses to AZD1222 COVID-19 vaccine. The wider study: Second doses at about 4 or about 12 weeks were pooled.

Details on this clone: Its antigen is unidentified.

Study-wide findings and caveats: Clonal diversity was possibly underestimated, and the donors were mostly white British, with more females. Only after the peak T cell response were repertoires sampled.

Sequencing used immunoSEQ multiplex PCR; TCRdb keeps in-frame clones, though not all of them. The sample yields about 99,000 clones, 90% to 95% seen once. The CDR3 has 14 amino acids. From germline, CDR1 is LGHDT and CDR2 YNNKEL (reference sequence). V trimming: 5 bases; J trimming: 7 bases; junction bases outside the gene matches: 10. The clonotype was recovered from an adult in good health. The chain couples TRBV3-1 (or the pseudogene TRBV3-2) to TRBJ1-2; 7 nucleotides line up with TRBD1. The sample here was peripheral blood, taken on day 0 of AZD1222 vaccination. The DNA of the CDR3 is TGTGCCAGCAGCAGCAAGACAGGGTCTTCTGGCTACACCTTC. Encoded protein: CASSSKTGSSGYTF.